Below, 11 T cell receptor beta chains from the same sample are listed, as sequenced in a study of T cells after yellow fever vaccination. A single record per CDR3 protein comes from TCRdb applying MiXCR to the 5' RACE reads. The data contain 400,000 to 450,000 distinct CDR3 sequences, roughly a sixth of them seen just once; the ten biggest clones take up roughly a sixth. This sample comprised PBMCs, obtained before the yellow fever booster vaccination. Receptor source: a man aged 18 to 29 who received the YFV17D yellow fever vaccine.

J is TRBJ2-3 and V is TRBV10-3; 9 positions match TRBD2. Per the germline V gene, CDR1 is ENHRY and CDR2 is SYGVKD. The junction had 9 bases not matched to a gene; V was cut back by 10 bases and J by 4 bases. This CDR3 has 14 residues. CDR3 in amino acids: CATFSGGLSDTQYF. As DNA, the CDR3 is TGTGCCACCTTTAGCGGGGGCTTATCAGATACGCAGTATTTT.

The CDR3 nucleotides are TGCAGTGCCCTAAATCGGCAGAGGGGGGAGACCCAGTACTTC. This translates into CSALNRQRGETQYF. V is TRBV20-1 and J is TRBJ2-5; the D gene is possibly TRBD1 (6 bases). Trimming took 6 bases from V and 5 from J, leaving 19 bases between them. The CDR3 extends over 14 amino acids. CDR1 is DFQATT, CDR2 SNEGSKA, per germline (reference sequence).

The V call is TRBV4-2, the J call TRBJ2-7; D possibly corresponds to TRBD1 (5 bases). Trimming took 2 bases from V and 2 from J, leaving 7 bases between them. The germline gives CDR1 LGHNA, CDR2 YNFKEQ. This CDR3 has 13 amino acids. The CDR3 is CASSQPGTYEQYF. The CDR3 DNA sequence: TGTGCCAGCAGCCAACCAGGGACCTACGAGCAGTACTTC.

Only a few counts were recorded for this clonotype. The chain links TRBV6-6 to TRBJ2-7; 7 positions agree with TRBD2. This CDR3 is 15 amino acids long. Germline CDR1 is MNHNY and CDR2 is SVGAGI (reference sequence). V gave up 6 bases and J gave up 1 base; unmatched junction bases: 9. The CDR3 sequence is CASSIAGALSYEQYF. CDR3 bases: TGTGCCAGCAGCATAGCGGGCGCCCTATCCTACGAGCAGTACTTC.

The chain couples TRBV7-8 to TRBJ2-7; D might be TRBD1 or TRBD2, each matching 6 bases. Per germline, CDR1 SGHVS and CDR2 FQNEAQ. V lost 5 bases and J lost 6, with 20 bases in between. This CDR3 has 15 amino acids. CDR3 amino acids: CASSPRGGPPIEQYV. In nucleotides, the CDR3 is TGTGCCAGCAGCCCAAGAGGGGGGCCCCCCATCGAGCAGTACGTC.

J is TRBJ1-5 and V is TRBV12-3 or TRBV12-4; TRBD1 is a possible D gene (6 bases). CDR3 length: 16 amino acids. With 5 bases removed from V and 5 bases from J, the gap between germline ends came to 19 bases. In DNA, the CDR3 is TGTGCCAGCAGTCGAACGGGGGGCATTGGGGATCAGCCCCAGCATTTT. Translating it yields CASSRTGGIGDQPQHF.

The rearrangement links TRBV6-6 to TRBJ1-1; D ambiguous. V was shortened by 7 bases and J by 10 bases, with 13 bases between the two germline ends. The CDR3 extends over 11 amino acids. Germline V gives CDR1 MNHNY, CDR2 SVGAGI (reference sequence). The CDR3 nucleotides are TGTGCCAGCACCTTAGGACCCGGAGCTTTCTTT. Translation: CASTLGPGAFF.

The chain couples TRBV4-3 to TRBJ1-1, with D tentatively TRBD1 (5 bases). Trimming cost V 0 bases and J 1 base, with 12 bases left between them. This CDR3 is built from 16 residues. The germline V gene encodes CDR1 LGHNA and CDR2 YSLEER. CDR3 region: CASSQDADTENTEAFF. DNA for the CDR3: TGCGCCAGCAGCCAAGATGCGGACACAGAGAACACTGAAGCTTTCTTT.

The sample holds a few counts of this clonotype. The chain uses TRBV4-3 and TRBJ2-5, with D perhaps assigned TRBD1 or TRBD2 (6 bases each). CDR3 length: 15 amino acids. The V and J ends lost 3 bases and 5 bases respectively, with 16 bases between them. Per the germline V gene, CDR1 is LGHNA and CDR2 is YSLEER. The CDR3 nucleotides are TGCGCCAGCAGCCAGGTGACGGGGGCCGGGGAGACCCAGTACTTC. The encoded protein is CASSQVTGAGETQYF.

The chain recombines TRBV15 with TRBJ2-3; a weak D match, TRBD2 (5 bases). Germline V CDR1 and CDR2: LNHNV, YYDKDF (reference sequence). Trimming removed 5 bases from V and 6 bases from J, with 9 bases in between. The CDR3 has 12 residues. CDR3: CATSLRGDTQYF. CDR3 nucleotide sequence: TGTGCCACCAGCTTAAGAGGGGATACGCAGTATTTT. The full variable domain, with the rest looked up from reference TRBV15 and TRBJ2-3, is DAMVIQNPRYQVTQFGKPVTLSCSQTLNHNVMYWYQQKSSQAPKLLFHYYDKDFNNEADTPDNFQSRRPNTSFCFLDIRSPGLGDTAMYLCATSLRGDTQYFGPGTRLTVL.

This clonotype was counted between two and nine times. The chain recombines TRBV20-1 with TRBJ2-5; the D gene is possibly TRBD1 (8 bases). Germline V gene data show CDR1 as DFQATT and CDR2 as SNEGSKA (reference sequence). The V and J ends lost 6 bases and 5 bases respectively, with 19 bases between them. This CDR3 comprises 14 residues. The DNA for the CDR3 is TGCAGTGCATACCGACAGGGGAGGGCGGAGACCCAGTACTTC. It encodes CSAYRQGRAETQYF.